The rows below give T cell receptor beta chains drawn from one sample of a study of shared clonotypes between healthy human individuals. This table comes from immunoSEQ multiplex PCR, and its TCRdb copy is limited to in-frame clones, with some not included. The sample lists 730,000 or so clones, less than 80% occurring once. Material: memory CD4+ T cells sorted from blood. The receptors derive from a woman younger than 45 in good health. Each CDR3 is given with its conserved first and last residue. D genes are given only for firm matches. Clone size is stated in some rows and not others, as once, few, many or a class when expanded.

.	TRBJ1-6	TRBV7-8	.	TGTGCCAGCAGCTTAGCGGCAGGTCCCAATTCACCCCTCCACTTT	CASSLAAGPNSPLHF
TRBD1	TRBJ1-3	TRBV19	.	TGTGCCAGTAGCAGGGGGTCCTCTGGAAACACCATATATTTT	CASSRGSSGNTIYF
TRBD1	TRBJ1-1	TRBV7-3	.	TGTGCCAGCAGCCCTACAGGGGGCACTGAAGCTTTCTTT	CASSPTGGTEAFF
.	TRBJ1-5	TRBV6-1	.	TGTGCCAGCAGTGAAGGGACTCTAAGAGTAGGCAATCAGCCCCAGCATTTT	CASSEGTLRVGNQPQHF
.	TRBJ2-2	TRBV14	.	TGTGCCAGCAGCCGGTCCCTAAAGCAGGGCTTTGCGTACACCGGGGAGCTGTTTTTT	CASSRSLKQGFAYTGELFF
.	TRBJ1-5	TRBV7-2	.	TGTGCCAGCAGCCACAGTGAGAATCAGCCCCAGCATTTT	CASSHSENQPQHF
.	TRBJ2-5	TRBV18	.	TGTGCCAGCTCACCAGTGGGGGGCTACCGCCAAGAGACCCAGTACTTC	CASSPVGGYRQETQYF
.	TRBJ2-6	TRBV7-9	.	TGTGCCAGCATCATGGGAGCTGGGGCCAACGTCCTGACTTTC	CASIMGAGANVLTF
TRBD1	TRBJ1-1	TRBV10-3	.	TGTGCCATCAGTGAGCGACAGGGGAACACTGAAGCTTTCTTT	CAISERQGNTEAFF
.	TRBJ2-2	TRBV5-1	.	TGCGCCAGCAGCCCCGGGACCACCACCGGGGAGCTGTTTTTT	CASSPGTTTGELFF
TRBD2	TRBJ2-1	TRBV5-4	.	TGTGCCAGCAGCACAAGGGGGACTAGCGGAATGCAGTTCTTC	CASSTRGTSGMQFF
TRBD2	TRBJ2-1	TRBV6-4	.	TGTGCCAGCAGTGACCTGGGACTAGCGGGACTGCAGTTCTTC	CASSDLGLAGLQFF
.	TRBJ2-3	TRBV30	once	TGTGCCTGGAGGGGTTTTCCAGATACGCAGTATTTT	CAWRGFPDTQYF
.	TRBJ1-2	TRBV6-4	once	TGTGCCAGCAGTGACTCCCCACAAACCTTC	CASSDSPQTF
.	TRBJ2-7	TRBV4-1	.	TGCGCCAGCAGCCAAGATTTCCAGAAGATCAACCGGGACGGAACCTACGAGCAGTACTTC	CASSQDFQKINRDGTYEQYF
.	TRBJ1-5	TRBV7-3	.	TGTGCCAGCAGCTTAGTCAAGGTTCGGCAGCCCCAGCATTTT	CASSLVKVRQPQHF
TRBD2	TRBJ2-7	TRBV27	.	TGTGCCAGCAGTTTCCGGACTAGCGGGTCCTACGAGCAGTACTTC	CASSFRTSGSYEQYF
.	TRBJ2-5	TRBV28	.	TGTGCCAGCAGTTCCTCAATGCTAGAGACCCAGTACTTC	CASSSSMLETQYF
.	TRBJ1-1	TRBV7-8	few	TGTGCCAGCAGCTTACGTATTAGTGTGAACACTGAAGCTTTCTTT	CASSLRISVNTEAFF
TRBD2	TRBJ2-7	TRBV6-6	.	TGTGCCAGCAGTTACGGTGCTAGCGGGACGAACGAGCAGTACTTC	CASSYGASGTNEQYF
TRBD2	TRBJ2-5	TRBV28	.	TGTGCCAGCAGTTCAGCGGGGGCCGGAGAGACCCAGTACTTC	CASSSAGAGETQYF
.	TRBJ2-3	TRBV5-1	few	TGCGCCAGCAGCTTGAGAGGGCCATCTTTCACAGATACGCAGTATTTT	CASSLRGPSFTDTQYF
TRBD2	TRBJ2-7	TRBV11-2	few	TGTGCCAGCAGCTTAGAGCGGGGGGCCTACGAGCAGTACTTC	CASSLERGAYEQYF
TRBD2	TRBJ2-3	TRBV7-3	few	TGTGCCAGCAGCTTAAGAGGGGGACTAGCGGGAGTATTTCCAGATACGCAGTATTTT	CASSLRGGLAGVFPDTQYF
.	TRBJ1-5	TRBV6-5	.	TGTGCCAGCACCGGATGGGGGGACACATATCAGCCCCAGCATTTT	CASTGWGDTYQPQHF
.	TRBJ1-2	TRBV4-1	.	TGCGCCAGCAGCCATTCGGGACGGCGAAACTATGGCTACACCTTC	CASSHSGRRNYGYTF
.	TRBJ1-1	TRBV19	.	TGTGCCAGTAGTATGACGGGGACCACTGAAGCTTTCTTT	CASSMTGTTEAFF
.	TRBJ2-6	TRBV5-1	few	TGCGCCAGCACCAAGGATGCGAGGGCCAACGTCCTGACTTTC	CASTKDARANVLTF
.	TRBJ2-3	TRBV19	.	TGTGCCAGTAGTAGCCCCGGGGCTCACCCAGATACGCAGTATTTT	CASSSPGAHPDTQYF
.	TRBJ2-7	TRBV5-1	few	TGCGCCAGCAGCTTGAGTTATGGGGACCCATCCTACGAGCAGTACTTC	CASSLSYGDPSYEQYF
.	TRBJ2-7	TRBV2	.	TGTGCCAGCAGTGCGAGTGAACTCTACGAGCAGTACTTC	CASSASELYEQYF
.	TRBJ2-3	TRBV6-5	.	TGTGCCAGCAAAACCAGGGGGGGCTTCACAGATACGCAGTATTTT	CASKTRGGFTDTQYF
TRBD1	TRBJ2-1	TRBV5-1	.	TGCGCCAGCAGCTTGGGAGGGGGCGGTGAGCAGTTCTTC	CASSLGGGGEQFF
.	TRBJ2-5	TRBV2	.	TGTGCCAGCCGAGGGGAAGGGGAGACCCAGTACTTC	CASRGEGETQYF
.	TRBJ2-4	TRBV2	.	TGTGCCAGCAGTCTAAGCCTGGCTACACTGCTAGCCAAAAACATTCAGTACTTC	CASSLSLATLLAKNIQYF
TRBD2	TRBJ2-1	TRBV6-4	.	TGTGCCAGCAGTGAGGGACTAGCGGGCATACATCCCCGACAGTTCTTC	CASSEGLAGIHPRQFF
TRBD1	TRBJ1-2	TRBV5-1	.	TGCGCCAGCAGCCTCCGACAGGGGAGTACTAACTATGGCTACACCTTC	CASSLRQGSTNYGYTF
TRBD2	TRBJ2-1	TRBV10-3	once	TGTGCCATCAGAAGGACTAGCGGGAGCTACAATGAGCAGTTCTTC	CAIRRTSGSYNEQFF
.	TRBJ2-7	TRBV27	.	TGTGCCAGCAGTTTAGGCCGCCCTAGGGAGAGAGGTTCCTACGAGCAGTACTTC	CASSLGRPRERGSYEQYF
TRBD1	TRBJ1-1	TRBV7-2	few	TGTGCCAGCACGACCGGGACAGGGGCGGGTGAAGCTTTCTTT	CASTTGTGAGEAFF
.	TRBJ2-1	TRBV2	.	TGTGCCAGCAGTGTGAGGGACCAGGCCAATGAGCAGTTCTTC	CASSVRDQANEQFF
TRBD1	TRBJ1-3	TRBV18	.	TGTGCCAGCTCACCCGGGACAGGGCCAAACACCATATATTTT	CASSPGTGPNTIYF
.	TRBJ2-7	TRBV4-1	.	TGCGCCAGCAGCCAAGTGGACAGAACCTACGAGCAGTACTTC	CASSQVDRTYEQYF
.	TRBJ2-3	TRBV12-5	few	TGTGCTAGTGGTTTGGAACGGGGGGCTGGTGGAGCAGATACGCAGTATTTT	CASGLERGAGGADTQYF
.	TRBJ2-5	TRBV11-2	.	TGTGCCAGCAGCAGACGGAGCCAGGGAGCCCAAGAGACCCAGTACTTC	CASSRRSQGAQETQYF
.	TRBJ1-6	TRBV27	.	TGTGCCAGCAGTTTAGTCGGGCAGCGGGCTTCACCCCTCCACTTT	CASSLVGQRASPLHF
TRBD1	TRBJ2-7	TRBV18	.	TGTGCCAGCTCACCCGGGACAGGGGCGTACGAGCAGTACTTC	CASSPGTGAYEQYF
.	TRBJ2-3	TRBV23-1	.	TGCGCCAGCAATTCTCCCTCACTAATCACAGATACGCAGTATTTT	CASNSPSLITDTQYF
.	TRBJ2-6	TRBV7-3	.	TGTGCCAGCAGCACGGGACTTTTCTCTGGGGCCAACGTCCTGACTTTC	CASSTGLFSGANVLTF
TRBD2	TRBJ2-5	TRBV11-2	.	TGTGCCAGCAGCTTAGAGGTGGGAGGGGAGACCCAGTACTTC	CASSLEVGGETQYF
TRBD2	TRBJ2-3	TRBV19	few	TGTGCCAGTAGCCCCCCAGCGGGAGGGAGTATTAGCACAGATACGCAGTATTTT	CASSPPAGGSISTDTQYF
.	TRBJ2-5	TRBV28	.	TGTGCCAGCAGTTCGCAGGGAGTTGGGGAGACCCAGTACTTC	CASSSQGVGETQYF
.	TRBJ2-3	TRBV9	.	TGTGCCAGCAGCGGCCGGGACTCAGTCACAGATACGCAGTATTTT	CASSGRDSVTDTQYF
TRBD1	TRBJ2-2	TRBV28	.	TGTGCCAGCAGCCAATGGGGAGTTACGGACAGGGGGCTCACCGGGGAGCTGTTTTTT	CASSQWGVTDRGLTGELFF
TRBD2	TRBJ2-7	TRBV6-5	.	TGCGCCAGCAGCCCATATTTAGCGGGTCCGCACGAGCAGTACTTC	CASSPYLAGPHEQYF
.	TRBJ1-1	TRBV29-1	.	TGCAGCGTTGTTCTGGCTCTGAACACTGAAGCTTTCTTT	CSVVLALNTEAFF
TRBD2	TRBJ2-5	TRBV6-1	.	TGTGCCAGCATCAAGGCGGGAGTAGAGACCCAGTACTTC	CASIKAGVETQYF